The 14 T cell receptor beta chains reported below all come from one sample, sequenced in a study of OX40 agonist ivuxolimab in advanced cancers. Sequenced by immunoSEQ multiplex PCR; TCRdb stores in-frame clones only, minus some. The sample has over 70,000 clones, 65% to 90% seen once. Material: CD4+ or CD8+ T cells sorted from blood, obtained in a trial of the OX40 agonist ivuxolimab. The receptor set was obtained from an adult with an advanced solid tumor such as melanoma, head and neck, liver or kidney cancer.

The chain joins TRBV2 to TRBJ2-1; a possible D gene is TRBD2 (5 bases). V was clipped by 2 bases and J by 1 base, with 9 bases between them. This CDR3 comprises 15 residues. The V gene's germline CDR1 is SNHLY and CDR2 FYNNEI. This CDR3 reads CASSETRRSYNEQFF. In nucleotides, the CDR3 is TGTGCCAGCAGTGAAACCAGGAGGTCCTACAATGAGCAGTTCTTC.

The CDR3 spells CASSLELGEQYF. The CDR3 DNA is TGCGCCAGCAGCCTGGAGTTAGGCGAGCAGTACTTC. The chain combines TRBV5-1 with TRBJ2-7; D unresolved. The V gene's germline CDR1 is SGHRS and CDR2 YFSETQ. Trimming stripped 4 bases from V and 6 bases from J, with 11 bases between. The CDR3 extends over 12 amino acids. Full variable domain (remainder filled in from reference TRBV5-1 and TRBJ2-7): KAGVTQTPRYLIKTRGQQVTLSCSPISGHRSVSWYQQTPGQGLQFLFEYFSETQRNKGNFPGRFSGRQFSNSRSEMNVSTLELGDSALYLCASSLELGEQYFGPGTRLTVT.

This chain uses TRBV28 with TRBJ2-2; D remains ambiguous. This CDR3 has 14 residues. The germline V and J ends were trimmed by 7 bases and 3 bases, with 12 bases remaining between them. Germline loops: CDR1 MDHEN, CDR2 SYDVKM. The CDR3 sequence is CASTHIRDTGELFF. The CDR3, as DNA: TGTGCCAGCACCCACATCCGGGACACCGGGGAGCTGTTTTTT.

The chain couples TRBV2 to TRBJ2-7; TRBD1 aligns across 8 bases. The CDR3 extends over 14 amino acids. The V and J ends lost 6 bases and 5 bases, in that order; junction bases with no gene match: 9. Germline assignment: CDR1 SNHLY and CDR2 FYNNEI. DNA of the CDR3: TGTGCCAGCAGACAACAGGGGGGTAACGACGAGCAGTACTTC. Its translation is CASRQQGGNDEQYF.

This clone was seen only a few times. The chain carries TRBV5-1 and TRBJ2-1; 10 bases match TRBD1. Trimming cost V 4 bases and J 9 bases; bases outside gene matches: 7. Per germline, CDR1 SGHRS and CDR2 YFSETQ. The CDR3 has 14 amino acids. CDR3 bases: TGCGCCAGCAGCGCCGGACAGGGGGTGGGTGAGCAGTTCTTC. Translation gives CASSAGQGVGEQFF.

The CDR3 nucleotides are TGTGCCAGCTCCCGACGTAGGGTATCGGACACCGGGGAGCTGTTTTTT. It yields the protein CASSRRRVSDTGELFF. V is TRBV5-6 and J is TRBJ2-2; D ambiguous. The CDR3 consists of 16 residues. V lost 7 bases and J lost 3, with 19 bases in between. CDR1 is SGHDT and CDR2 is YYEEEE in the germline V gene.

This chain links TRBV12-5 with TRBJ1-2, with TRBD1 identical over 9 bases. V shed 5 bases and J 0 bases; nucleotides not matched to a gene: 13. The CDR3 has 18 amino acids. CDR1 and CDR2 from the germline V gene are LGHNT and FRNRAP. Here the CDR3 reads CASGPPPGQGASNYGYTF. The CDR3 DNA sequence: TGTGCTAGTGGTCCGCCACCGGGACAGGGAGCTTCTAACTATGGCTACACCTTC.

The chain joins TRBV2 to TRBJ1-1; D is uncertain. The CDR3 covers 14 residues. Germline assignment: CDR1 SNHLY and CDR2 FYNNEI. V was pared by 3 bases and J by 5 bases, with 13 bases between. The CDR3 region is CASSERVGWTEAFF. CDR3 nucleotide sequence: TGTGCCAGCAGTGAGAGGGTGGGGTGGACTGAAGCTTTCTTT.

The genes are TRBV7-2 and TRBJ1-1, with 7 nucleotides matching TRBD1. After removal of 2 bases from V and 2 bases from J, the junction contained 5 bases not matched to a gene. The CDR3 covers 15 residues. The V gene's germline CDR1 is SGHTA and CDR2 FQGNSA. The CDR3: CASSLTGTANTEAFF. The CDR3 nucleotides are TGTGCCAGCAGCTTAACTGGGACAGCAAACACTGAAGCTTTCTTT. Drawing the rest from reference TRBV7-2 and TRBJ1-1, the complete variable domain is GAGVSQSPSNKVTEKGKDVELRCDPISGHTALYWYRQSLGQGLEFLIYFQGNSAPDKSGLPSDRFSAERTGGSVSTLTIQRTQQEDSAVYLCASSLTGTANTEAFFGQGTRLTVV.

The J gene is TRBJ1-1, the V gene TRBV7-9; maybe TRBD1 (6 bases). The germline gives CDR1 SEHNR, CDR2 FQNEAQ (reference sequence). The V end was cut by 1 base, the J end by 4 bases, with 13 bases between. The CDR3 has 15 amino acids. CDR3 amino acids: CASSLVGGLGTEAFF. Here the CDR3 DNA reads TGTGCCAGCAGCTTAGTCGGGGGGCTTGGCACTGAAGCTTTCTTT.

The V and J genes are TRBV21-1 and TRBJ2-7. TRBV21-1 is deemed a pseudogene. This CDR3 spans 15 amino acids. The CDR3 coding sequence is TGTGCCAGCAGGCATACAGGGGAGGGAAGCTACGAGCAGTACTTC. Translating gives CASRHTGEGSYEQYF.

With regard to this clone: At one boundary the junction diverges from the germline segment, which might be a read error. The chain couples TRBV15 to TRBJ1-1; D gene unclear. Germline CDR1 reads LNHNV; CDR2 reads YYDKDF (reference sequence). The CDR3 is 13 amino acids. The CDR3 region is CATSREFMGRPVF. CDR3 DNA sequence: TGTGCCACCAGCAGAGAATTTATGGGCAGACCGGTCTTT.

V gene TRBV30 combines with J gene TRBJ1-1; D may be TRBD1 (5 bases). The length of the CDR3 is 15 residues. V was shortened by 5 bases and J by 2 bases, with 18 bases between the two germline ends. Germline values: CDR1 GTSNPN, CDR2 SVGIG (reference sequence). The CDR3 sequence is CAWARGWGINTEAFF. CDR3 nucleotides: TGTGCCTGGGCCCGGGGGTGGGGGATCAACACTGAAGCTTTCTTT.

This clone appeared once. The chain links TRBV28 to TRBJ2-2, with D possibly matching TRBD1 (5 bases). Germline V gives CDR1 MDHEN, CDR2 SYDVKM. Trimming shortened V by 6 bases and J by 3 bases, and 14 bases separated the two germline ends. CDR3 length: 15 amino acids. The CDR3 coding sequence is TGTGCCAGCAGGGCTCGGCAGGGCGACACCGGGGAGCTGTTTTTT. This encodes CASRARQGDTGELFF.